Below are 19 T cell receptor beta chains sequenced from a single sample in a study of blood T cell repertoires in COVID-19. The data were produced by immunoSEQ multiplex PCR, yet TCRdb's version contains in-frame clones alone and is incomplete. The sample lists some 130,000 clones; approximately 82% were seen once. The source material was peripheral blood. The receptors derive from a man between 60 and 70 years old who had recovered from COVID-19.

V usage is TRBV11-2 and J usage is TRBJ1-2; TRBD1 might be the D (5 bases). The CDR3 extends over 15 amino acids. Trimming took off 0 bases at V and 7 bases at J, with 15 bases between the two ends. The germline V gene encodes CDR1 SGHAT and CDR2 FQNNGV. The CDR3 sequence: CASSLEAGMRFGYTF. CDR3 DNA sequence: TGTGCCAGCAGCTTAGAGGCAGGGATGAGGTTTGGCTACACCTTC.

The V call is TRBV6-2 or TRBV6-3, the J call TRBJ2-3; 13 nucleotides agree with TRBD2. CDR1 and CDR2 from the germline V gene are MNHEY and SVGEGT. The CDR3 totals 16 residues. The junction had 2 bases not matched to a gene; V was cut back by 4 bases and J by 1 base. DNA of the CDR3: TGTGCCAGCAGTTCCGGACTAGCGGGGGGCACAGATACGCAGTATTTT. Its translation is CASSSGLAGGTDTQYF.

The sample holds a few counts of this clone. This chain connects TRBV6-5 to TRBJ1-1; D is ambiguous. V shed 3 bases and J shed 5 bases, with 7 bases lying between them. CDR1 is MNHEY, CDR2 SVGAGI, per germline. CDR3 length: 12 amino acids. CDR3 in amino acids: CASSYGRTEAFF. The CDR3, as DNA: TGTGCCAGCAGTTATGGGAGGACTGAAGCTTTCTTT.

The J gene is TRBJ2-3, the V gene TRBV5-4, with 9 bases that match TRBD1. From germline, CDR1 is SGHNT and CDR2 YYREEE (reference sequence). Unmatched junction bases numbered 7, after V lost 5 bases and J lost 3 bases. The CDR3 sequence is 15 residues long. The CDR3 here is CASRRGQGVTDTQYF. DNA for the CDR3: TGTGCCAGCAGGAGGGGACAGGGAGTGACAGATACGCAGTATTTT.

This chain connects TRBV7-6 to TRBJ2-5; tentative D call: TRBD2 (6 bases). Germline loops: CDR1 SGHVS, CDR2 FNYEAQ. The CDR3 has 15 amino acids. Trimming stripped 1 base from V and 5 bases from J, with 14 bases between. The CDR3 coding sequence is TGTGCCAGCAGCTTAGGGGGGGACCCGGCGGAGACCCAGTACTTC. It is translated as CASSLGGDPAETQYF.

This clone has only one observation. The chain carries TRBV3-1 (or the pseudogene TRBV3-2) and TRBJ1-2, with 8 bases fitting TRBD1. The germline V gene encodes CDR1 LGHDT and CDR2 YNNKEL (reference sequence). The V segment lost 4 bases and the J segment 6 bases; nucleotides outside the gene matches: 16. This CDR3 comprises 17 residues. As DNA, the CDR3 is TGTGCCAGCAGCCCGCGTTGGTCAGGGGGCCTGTGGGATGGCTACACCTTC. Its translation is CASSPRWSGGLWDGYTF.

This chain connects TRBV28 to TRBJ1-1, with a weak D call TRBD1 (5 bases). Germline CDR1 MDHEN, CDR2 SYDVKM. This CDR3 contains 14 residues. V lost 11 bases and J lost 5, with 21 bases in between. Here the CDR3 DNA reads TGTGCCGGAAGGATGACTGGGGGGAGTACTGAAGCTTTCTTT. Its protein product is CAGRMTGGSTEAFF.

The rearrangement links TRBV27 to TRBJ2-5, with 11 bases aligning to TRBD2. The CDR3 spans 15 residues. Trimming cost V 4 bases and J 5 bases; bases outside gene matches: 6. Germline assignment: CDR1 MNHEY and CDR2 SMNVEV (reference sequence). The CDR3 DNA is TGTGCCAGCAGTTGGAGTAGCGGGAGGGTGGAGACCCAGTACTTC. As protein: CASSWSSGRVETQYF.

The chain couples TRBV7-9 to TRBJ2-3, with 9 bases matching TRBD2. J lost 2 bases, V lost 4 bases, and 10 bases had no gene match. The CDR3 sequence is 17 residues long. CDR1 is SEHNR and CDR2 is FQNEAQ in the germline V gene (reference sequence). The CDR3 DNA is TGTGCCAGCAGCTCCTTGGGGGAGCGGGGGGTCACAGATACGCAGTATTTT. Translating it yields CASSSLGERGVTDTQYF.

This clone has just a few counts. The chain combines TRBV4-3 with TRBJ2-7; 10 bases line up with TRBD1. Germline V CDR1 and CDR2: LGHNA, YSLEER. V gave up 0 bases and J gave up 3 bases; unmatched junction bases: 2. This CDR3 is built from 15 residues. The CDR3 DNA follows: TGCGCCAGCAGCCAAGAAGGGACAGGGGACTACGAGCAGTACTTC. The encoded protein is CASSQEGTGDYEQYF.

V gene TRBV7-9 combines with J gene TRBJ2-2, with D unclear. The germline V and J ends were trimmed by 5 bases and 5 bases, with 3 bases remaining between them. Germline loops: CDR1 SEHNR, CDR2 FQNEAQ (reference sequence). This CDR3 region has 11 residues. For the CDR3, the DNA is TGTGCCAGCAGCGTAACCGGGGAGCTGTTTTTT. Amino acid sequence: CASSVTGELFF.

V is TRBV9 and J is TRBJ2-3; D uncertain. CDR3 size: 14 residues. Germline loops: CDR1 SGDLS, CDR2 YYNGEE. Trimming took off 0 bases at V and 2 bases at J, with 7 bases between the two ends. The CDR3 DNA reads TGTGCCAGCAGCGTAGGGCTTCTCACAGATACGCAGTATTTT. It translates to CASSVGLLTDTQYF.

The gene calls are TRBV11-2 and TRBJ2-1, with TRBD2 identical over 8 bases. Germline values: CDR1 SGHAT, CDR2 FQNNGV. After removal of 10 bases from V and 10 bases from J, the junction contained 15 bases not matched to a gene. The CDR3 covers 14 residues. The CDR3 region is CATLAAGGSGEQFF. The CDR3 region has the DNA TGTGCCACCCTCGCCGCGGGGGGTTCGGGGGAGCAGTTCTTC. Full variable domain (rest looked up from reference TRBV11-2 and TRBJ2-1): EAGVAQSPRYKIIEKRQSVAFWCNPISGHATLYWYQQILGQGPKLLIQFQNNGVVDDSQLPKDRFSAERLKGVDSTLKIQPAKLEDSAVYLCATLAAGGSGEQFFGPGTRLTVL.

The V gene is TRBV28, the J gene TRBJ1-5, with a weak D call TRBD1 (6 bases). CDR3 length: 15 amino acids. Looked up from germline, CDR1 is MDHEN and CDR2 is SYDVKM. Trimming removed 6 bases at V and 4 bases at J, with 16 bases between. This chain's CDR3 is CASRTGGALNQPQHF. CDR3 DNA sequence: TGTGCCAGCAGGACAGGTGGGGCACTGAATCAGCCCCAGCATTTT.

The chain recombines TRBV5-8 with TRBJ1-4, with 9 bases that match TRBD1. Germline trimming cut 4 bases from V and 0 bases from J; bases unmatched to any gene: 4. Germline lookup yields CDR1 SGHTS and CDR2 YDEGEE. The CDR3 runs 16 residues. The CDR3 is CASSPGQGATNEKLFF. CDR3 bases: TGTGCCAGCAGCCCGGGACAGGGCGCAACTAATGAAAAACTGTTTTTT.

This clone has just a few counts. V is TRBV5-1 and J is TRBJ2-7, with 8 bases identical to TRBD1. Losses at the gene ends were 0 bases for V and 3 bases for J; bases not matched to a gene: 8. The CDR3 covers 16 residues. From germline, CDR1 is SGHRS and CDR2 YFSETQ. The CDR3 sequence is CASSLEGTGGYYEQYF. The CDR3 region has the DNA TGCGCCAGCAGCTTGGAGGGGACAGGCGGTTACTACGAGCAGTACTTC.

The gene calls are TRBV3-1 (or the pseudogene TRBV3-2) and TRBJ1-5, with D unresolved. The ends were cut back, 2 bases at V and 9 bases at J, with 11 bases in the middle. CDR3 size: 13 residues. The germline gives CDR1 LGHDT, CDR2 YNNKEL (reference sequence). The CDR3 spells CASSQTNPGPQHF. CDR3 nucleotide sequence: TGTGCCAGCAGCCAAACTAATCCGGGGCCCCAGCATTTT.

The rearrangement uses TRBV6-5 and TRBJ2-7; TRBD1 is a possible D gene (5 bases). Trimming took off 4 bases at V and 2 bases at J, with 18 bases between the two ends. This CDR3 has 16 amino acids. Germline lookup yields CDR1 MNHEY and CDR2 SVGAGI. CDR3 nucleotides: TGTGCCAGCAGTTCCCTAGGGGTAGCAGATCCCTACGAGCAGTACTTC. Residues: CASSSLGVADPYEQYF.

This clone was seen repeatedly, ten times or more. The chain recombines TRBV2 with TRBJ1-1; D may be TRBD1 (5 bases). Germline assignment: CDR1 SNHLY and CDR2 FYNNEI. This CDR3 has 14 amino acids. With 0 bases removed from V and 9 bases from J, the gap between germline ends came to 14 bases. Here the CDR3 reads CASSEALQGGKAFF. DNA for the CDR3: TGTGCCAGCAGTGAAGCGCTTCAGGGAGGGAAAGCTTTCTTT.